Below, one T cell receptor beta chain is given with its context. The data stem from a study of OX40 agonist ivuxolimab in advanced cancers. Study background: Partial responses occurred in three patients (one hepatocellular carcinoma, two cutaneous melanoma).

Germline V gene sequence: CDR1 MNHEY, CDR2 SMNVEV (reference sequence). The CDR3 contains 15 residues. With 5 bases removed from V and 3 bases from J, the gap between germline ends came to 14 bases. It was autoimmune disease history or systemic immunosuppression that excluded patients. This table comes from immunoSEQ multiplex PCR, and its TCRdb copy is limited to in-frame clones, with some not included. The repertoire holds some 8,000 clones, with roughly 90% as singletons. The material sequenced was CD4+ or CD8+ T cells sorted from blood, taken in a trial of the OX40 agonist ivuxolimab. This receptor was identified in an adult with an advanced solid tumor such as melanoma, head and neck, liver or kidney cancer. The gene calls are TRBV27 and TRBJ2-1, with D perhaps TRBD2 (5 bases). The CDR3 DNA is TGTGCCAGCAGTCCTCGAGGGTATTACTACAATGAGCAGTTCTTC. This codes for CASSPRGYYYNEQFF.